Listed below are T cell receptor beta chains from one sample, sequenced in a study of OX40 agonist ivuxolimab in advanced cancers. Clones were sequenced by immunoSEQ multiplex PCR, and TCRdb holds only the in-frame ones, with some missing. The sample gives about 55,000 clones, approximately 86% of which show up once; about an eighth is in the top ten. The sequencing used CD4+ or CD8+ T cells sorted from blood, collected in a trial of the OX40 agonist ivuxolimab. All receptors come from an adult with an advanced solid tumor such as melanoma, head and neck, liver or kidney cancer. CDR3s include the opening cysteine and the closing phenylalanine or tryptophan. Each record gives: V gene, D gene, J gene, clone size, CDR3 protein, CDR3 DNA. D genes are given only for firm matches. Where a row states a size, it is once, few, many or the class of an expanded clone; other rows omit it.

v_call: TRBV9
d_call: NA
j_call: TRBJ2-1
clone_size: NA
cdr3_aa: CASSAGAGDYQDNEQFF
cdr3_nt: TGTGCCAGCAGCGCCGGGGCTGGAGACTACCAAGACAATGAGCAGTTCTTC

v_call: TRBV7-9
d_call: NA
j_call: TRBJ2-5
clone_size: NA
cdr3_aa: CAGGGETQYF
cdr3_nt: TGTGCTGGTGGAGGAGAGACCCAGTACTTC

v_call: TRBV28
d_call: NA
j_call: TRBJ1-5
clone_size: NA
cdr3_aa: CASSPSNQPQHF
cdr3_nt: TGTGCCAGCAGCCCTAGCAATCAGCCCCAGCATTTT

v_call: TRBV11-1
d_call: TRBD1
j_call: TRBJ1-1
clone_size: NA
cdr3_aa: CASSLAPPGGNTEAFF
cdr3_nt: TGTGCCAGCAGCTTAGCGCCTCCAGGGGGGAACACTGAAGCTTTCTTT

v_call: TRBV7-9
d_call: NA
j_call: TRBJ2-7
clone_size: NA
cdr3_aa: CASSHSAEYEQYF
cdr3_nt: TGTGCCAGCAGTCACTCAGCTGAATACGAGCAGTACTTC

v_call: TRBV9
d_call: TRBD1
j_call: TRBJ1-6
clone_size: NA
cdr3_aa: CASSVGVGTENSPLHF
cdr3_nt: TGTGCCAGCAGCGTAGGGGTGGGGACAGAAAATTCACCCCTCCACTTT

v_call: TRBV5-4
d_call: NA
j_call: TRBJ1-1
clone_size: NA
cdr3_aa: CASSLGSEAFF
cdr3_nt: TGTGCCAGCAGCTTGGGGTCAGAAGCTTTCTTT

v_call: TRBV7-2
d_call: NA
j_call: TRBJ1-2
clone_size: NA
cdr3_aa: CASSLRRGFSDGYTF
cdr3_nt: TGTGCCAGCAGCTTACGAAGGGGTTTTTCGGATGGCTACACCTTC

v_call: TRBV5-6
d_call: NA
j_call: TRBJ2-3
clone_size: NA
cdr3_aa: CASGSTDTQYF
cdr3_nt: TGTGCCAGCGGTTCTACAGATACGCAGTATTTT

v_call: TRBV7-9
d_call: NA
j_call: TRBJ1-2
clone_size: NA
cdr3_aa: CASSGLNDYGYTF
cdr3_nt: TGTGCCAGCAGTGGCCTAAACGACTATGGCTACACCTTC

v_call: TRBV4-3
d_call: TRBD1
j_call: TRBJ1-4
clone_size: NA
cdr3_aa: CASSQVVTGASNEKLFF
cdr3_nt: TGCGCCAGCAGCCAAGTCGTAACAGGGGCGTCTAATGAAAAACTGTTTTTT

v_call: TRBV5-4
d_call: TRBD1
j_call: TRBJ2-7
clone_size: NA
cdr3_aa: CASSWAGQVYEQYF
cdr3_nt: TGTGCCAGCAGCTGGGCCGGACAGGTATACGAGCAGTACTTC

v_call: TRBV11-1
d_call: TRBD1
j_call: TRBJ1-2
clone_size: NA
cdr3_aa: CASSLWQGAKRDYGYTF
cdr3_nt: TGTGCCAGCAGCTTATGGCAGGGGGCGAAAAGGGACTATGGCTACACCTTC

v_call: TRBV7-9
d_call: NA
j_call: TRBJ1-5
clone_size: NA
cdr3_aa: CASSSDTSSGQPQHF
cdr3_nt: TGTGCCAGCAGCTCGGACACCTCTAGCGGCCAGCCCCAGCATTTT

v_call: TRBV6-5
d_call: NA
j_call: TRBJ1-5
clone_size: NA
cdr3_aa: CASSRLTGQPQHF
cdr3_nt: TGTGCCAGCAGCCGCCTGACGGGACAGCCCCAGCATTTT

v_call: TRBV4-1
d_call: NA
j_call: TRBJ1-5
clone_size: NA
cdr3_aa: CASSQVSTRSNQPQHF
cdr3_nt: TGCGCCAGCAGCCAAGTTAGTACTAGGTCAAATCAGCCCCAGCATTTT

v_call: TRBV11-2
d_call: NA
j_call: TRBJ2-1
clone_size: NA
cdr3_aa: CASRSYLVKQFF
cdr3_nt: TGTGCCAGCAGGTCCTATCTTGTGAAGCAGTTCTTC

v_call: TRBV7-8
d_call: NA
j_call: TRBJ2-3
clone_size: NA
cdr3_aa: CASSPGGRTDTQYF
cdr3_nt: TGTGCCAGCAGCCCTGGGGGGCGCACAGATACGCAGTATTTT

v_call: TRBV7-6
d_call: TRBD1
j_call: TRBJ2-5
clone_size: NA
cdr3_aa: CASSFTGEQYF
cdr3_nt: TGTGCCAGCAGCTTCACAGGGGAGCAGTACTTC

v_call: TRBV18
d_call: TRBD1
j_call: TRBJ2-5
clone_size: NA
cdr3_aa: CASSLWDRNQETQYF
cdr3_nt: TGTGCCAGCTCACTGTGGGACAGAAACCAAGAGACCCAGTACTTC

v_call: TRBV15
d_call: NA
j_call: TRBJ2-3
clone_size: few
cdr3_aa: CATSSPRTGRLGQYF
cdr3_nt: TGTGCCACCAGCAGCCCGAGGACCGGGCGCCTTGGGCAGTATTTT

v_call: TRBV2
d_call: NA
j_call: TRBJ2-3
clone_size: NA
cdr3_aa: CASSETVGGSDTQYF
cdr3_nt: TGTGCCAGCAGTGAAACAGTGGGGGGTTCAGATACGCAGTATTTT

v_call: TRBV7-2
d_call: NA
j_call: TRBJ1-3
clone_size: NA
cdr3_aa: CASSLDSGGNTIYF
cdr3_nt: TGTGCCAGCAGCTTAGATTCGGGGGGAAACACCATATATTTT

v_call: TRBV27
d_call: TRBD1
j_call: TRBJ1-2
clone_size: NA
cdr3_aa: CASSFGPGGLQYGYTF
cdr3_nt: TGTGCCAGCAGTTTTGGGCCAGGGGGCCTCCAGTATGGCTACACCTTC

v_call: TRBV5-6
d_call: TRBD1
j_call: TRBJ2-3
clone_size: NA
cdr3_aa: CASSFSGQGKDTQYF
cdr3_nt: TGTGCCAGCAGCTTTTCGGGACAGGGGAAGGATACGCAGTATTTT

v_call: TRBV4-3
d_call: NA
j_call: TRBJ1-1
clone_size: NA
cdr3_aa: CASSQGQETMNTEAFF
cdr3_nt: TGCGCCAGCAGCCAAGGACAGGAAACGATGAACACTGAAGCTTTCTTT

v_call: TRBV11-2
d_call: NA
j_call: TRBJ2-5
clone_size: NA
cdr3_aa: CASSLGGTQYF
cdr3_nt: TGTGCCAGCAGCTTAGGGGGGACCCAGTACTTC

v_call: TRBV7-9
d_call: NA
j_call: TRBJ1-4
clone_size: once
cdr3_aa: CASSLVRVSTNEKLFF
cdr3_nt: TGTGCCAGCAGCTTAGTAAGGGTTTCAACTAATGAAAAACTGTTTTTT

v_call: TRBV27
d_call: TRBD1
j_call: TRBJ1-2
clone_size: NA
cdr3_aa: CASSFSHLTGEDGAGYTF
cdr3_nt: TGTGCCAGCAGTTTTAGTCATTTAACAGGGGAAGATGGGGCCGGCTACACCTTC

v_call: TRBV13
d_call: NA
j_call: TRBJ1-2
clone_size: NA
cdr3_aa: CATTTGLSYGYTF
cdr3_nt: TGTGCCACAACTACAGGGCTGAGCTATGGCTACACCTTC

v_call: TRBV5-5
d_call: NA
j_call: TRBJ2-6
clone_size: few
cdr3_aa: CASSPDTYSGANVLTF
cdr3_nt: TGTGCCAGCAGCCCGGACACCTACTCTGGGGCCAACGTCCTGACTTTC

v_call: TRBV7-9
d_call: NA
j_call: TRBJ2-5
clone_size: NA
cdr3_aa: CASSFSGGLYQETQYF
cdr3_nt: TGTGCCAGCAGCTTCAGTGGGGGATTGTACCAAGAGACCCAGTACTTC

v_call: TRBV11-2
d_call: NA
j_call: TRBJ1-5
clone_size: NA
cdr3_aa: CASSLAGNQPQHF
cdr3_nt: TGTGCCAGCAGCTTAGCGGGGAATCAGCCCCAGCATTTT

v_call: TRBV5-6
d_call: NA
j_call: TRBJ2-5
clone_size: NA
cdr3_aa: CASSFLAQETQYF
cdr3_nt: TGTGCCAGCAGCTTTTTAGCCCAAGAGACCCAGTACTTC

v_call: TRBV27
d_call: NA
j_call: TRBJ1-1
clone_size: once
cdr3_aa: CASSFALNTEAFF
cdr3_nt: TGTGCCAGCAGTTTCGCTTTGAACACTGAAGCTTTCTTT

v_call: TRBV27
d_call: NA
j_call: TRBJ2-3
clone_size: NA
cdr3_aa: CASSLWGSTDTQYF
cdr3_nt: TGTGCCAGCAGTTTATGGGGCTCCACAGATACGCAGTATTTT

v_call: TRBV5-6
d_call: NA
j_call: TRBJ1-5
clone_size: few
cdr3_aa: CASSLVSGSNQPQHF
cdr3_nt: TGTGCCAGCAGCTTAGTCTCAGGGAGCAATCAGCCCCAGCATTTT

v_call: TRBV9
d_call: TRBD2
j_call: TRBJ2-3
clone_size: NA
cdr3_aa: CASRAGGPLSADTQYF
cdr3_nt: TGTGCCAGCAGGGCGGGGGGGCCTTTGAGTGCAGATACGCAGTATTTT

v_call: TRBV15
d_call: NA
j_call: TRBJ1-4
clone_size: NA
cdr3_aa: CATSTPAMGATNEKLFF
cdr3_nt: TGTGCCACCAGCACGCCTGCCATGGGGGCAACTAATGAAAAACTGTTTTTT

v_call: TRBV9
d_call: NA
j_call: TRBJ1-4
clone_size: NA
cdr3_aa: CASSVDDGEEKLFF
cdr3_nt: TGTGCCAGCAGCGTAGACGACGGGGAGGAAAAACTGTTTTTT

v_call: TRBV19
d_call: NA
j_call: TRBJ2-7
clone_size: NA
cdr3_aa: CASSFSTDLDEQYF
cdr3_nt: TGTGCCAGTAGTTTCTCGACAGATCTGGACGAGCAGTACTTC

v_call: TRBV10-3
d_call: TRBD2
j_call: TRBJ2-1
clone_size: NA
cdr3_aa: CRDYLNNEQFF
cdr3_nt: TGTCGGGACTACCTGAACAATGAGCAGTTCTTC

v_call: TRBV4-1
d_call: NA
j_call: TRBJ1-2
clone_size: once
cdr3_aa: CASSQDRVKSPGYTF
cdr3_nt: TGCGCCAGCAGCCAAGATAGGGTTAAAAGCCCTGGCTACACCTTC

v_call: TRBV19
d_call: NA
j_call: TRBJ1-5
clone_size: NA
cdr3_aa: CASSVRTVANQPQHF
cdr3_nt: TGTGCCAGTAGTGTGAGGACAGTAGCAAATCAGCCCCAGCATTTT

v_call: TRBV11-2
d_call: NA
j_call: TRBJ2-5
clone_size: NA
cdr3_aa: CASSLNGAQRETQYF
cdr3_nt: TGTGCCAGCAGCCTCAACGGGGCGCAAAGGGAGACCCAGTACTTC

v_call: TRBV5-4
d_call: NA
j_call: TRBJ2-3
clone_size: NA
cdr3_aa: CASSPEEWISTDTQYF
cdr3_nt: TGTGCCAGCAGCCCTGAGGAGTGGATCAGCACAGATACGCAGTATTTT

v_call: TRBV4-3
d_call: NA
j_call: TRBJ2-7
clone_size: once
cdr3_aa: CASSQERVSAYEQYF
cdr3_nt: TGCGCCAGCAGCCAAGAAAGGGTTAGCGCCTACGAGCAGTACTTC

v_call: TRBV14
d_call: TRBD1
j_call: TRBJ1-4
clone_size: NA
cdr3_aa: CASTRDSGEKLFF
cdr3_nt: TGTGCCAGCACCCGGGACAGCGGCGAAAAACTGTTTTTT

v_call: TRBV7-8
d_call: NA
j_call: TRBJ2-5
clone_size: NA
cdr3_aa: CASSPTPGPGETQYF
cdr3_nt: TGTGCCAGCAGCCCCACCCCGGGGCCGGGAGAGACCCAGTACTTC

v_call: TRBV5-6
d_call: NA
j_call: TRBJ2-3
clone_size: NA
cdr3_aa: CASSRQAFTDTQYF
cdr3_nt: TGTGCCAGCAGCCGACAGGCCTTCACAGATACGCAGTATTTT

v_call: TRBV10-3
d_call: NA
j_call: TRBJ1-2
clone_size: few
cdr3_aa: CAISEGQVYGYTF
cdr3_nt: TGTGCCATCAGTGAAGGGCAGGTTTATGGCTACACCTTC

v_call: TRBV4-1
d_call: NA
j_call: TRBJ1-5
clone_size: few
cdr3_aa: CASSQTAYSNQPQHF
cdr3_nt: TGCGCCAGCAGCCAGACAGCTTATAGCAATCAGCCCCAGCATTTT

v_call: TRBV4-1
d_call: NA
j_call: TRBJ1-1
clone_size: NA
cdr3_aa: CASSQPPEMNTEAFF
cdr3_nt: TGCGCCAGCAGCCAACCCCCGGAAATGAACACTGAAGCTTTCTTT

v_call: TRBV9
d_call: TRBD1
j_call: TRBJ1-2
clone_size: NA
cdr3_aa: CASSISIQGTPSYGYTF
cdr3_nt: TGTGCCAGCAGCATATCGATACAGGGGACCCCCTCCTATGGCTACACCTTC

v_call: TRBV6-5
d_call: NA
j_call: TRBJ2-5
clone_size: NA
cdr3_aa: CASGDNEETQYF
cdr3_nt: TGTGCCAGTGGGGACAACGAAGAGACCCAGTACTTC